The 29 T cell receptor beta chains given below trace back to one sample, sequenced in a study of T cells in Graves' hyperthyroidism and ophthalmopathy. Amplification of TCR beta CDR3 regions used RNA as the template. Using the HTBI primer set, a first-round RT-PCR was run on the TCR CDR3. TCRdb itself ran the multiplex PCR reads through MiXCR, one entry per CDR3 protein. The data contain roughly 200,000 distinct CDR3 sequences, around 18% of them singletons. The source material was blood. The receptors derive from a man aged 35-49 years with Graves' hyperthyroidism.

J is TRBJ2-1 and V is TRBV19; D not resolved. Deletions cut 1 base from V and 0 bases from J, with 13 bases between. The CDR3 runs 17 residues. Germline V CDR1 and CDR2: LNHDA, SQIVND (reference sequence). The CDR3 sequence is CASSIVLSRSSYNEQFF. Here the CDR3 DNA reads TGTGCCAGTAGTATAGTATTGTCCAGGAGCTCCTACAATGAGCAGTTCTTC.

The sample holds many counts of this clonotype. This rearrangement joins TRBV28 to TRBJ1-1, with TRBD1 as a possible D gene (6 bases). The V gene lost 8 bases and the J gene lost 4 bases, with 14 bases spanning the gap. This CDR3 region has 13 residues. Germline CDR1 is MDHEN and CDR2 is SYDVKM. The CDR3 DNA is TGTGCCAGCCAACAGGGATGGGGCACTGAAGCTTTCTTT. As protein: CASQQGWGTEAFF.

The CDR3 region is CASSPPSVGGLDGYTF. In DNA form, the CDR3 reads TGTGCCAGCTCACCACCGAGCGTTGGAGGGCTGGATGGCTACACCTTC. V gene TRBV18 combines with J gene TRBJ1-2; D gene ambiguous. CDR1 and CDR2 from the germline V gene are KGHSH and LQKENI. The CDR3 covers 16 residues. V was cut by 0 bases and J by 6 bases, with 17 bases left in between.

This clonotype was observed a handful of times. The V gene is TRBV10-3, the J gene TRBJ1-1, with 7 nucleotides matching TRBD1. Unmatched junction bases numbered 5, after V lost 4 bases and J lost 3 bases. The CDR3 is 14 residues long. In germline, CDR1 is ENHRY, CDR2 SYGVKD. CDR3 sequence reads: CAISAGTGDTEAFF. The CDR3 DNA is TGTGCCATCAGTGCGGGCACAGGGGACACTGAAGCTTTCTTT.

This clonotype was counted at least ten times. The chain joins TRBV7-2 to TRBJ2-5; no clear D. The length of the CDR3 is 15 residues. Germline lookup yields CDR1 SGHTA and CDR2 FQGNSA. Trimming took 5 bases from V and 5 from J, leaving 18 bases between them. CDR3 DNA sequence: TGTGCCAGCAGCAACCCCGGGCGAGGTGTTGAGACCCAGTACTTC. It translates to CASSNPGRGVETQYF.

There are many counts of this clonotype. The chain links TRBV30 to TRBJ1-5; D call uncertain. This CDR3 contains 14 residues. Deletions cut 4 bases from V and 3 bases from J, with 13 bases between. Germline V CDR1 and CDR2: GTSNPN, SVGIG (reference sequence). The chain's CDR3 is CAWTLKGPNQPQHF. The CDR3 DNA sequence: TGTGCCTGGACCCTCAAAGGCCCCAATCAGCCCCAGCATTTT.

This sequence joins TRBV4-3 and TRBJ2-7, with D uncertain. The CDR3 contains 14 residues. Trimming left V 0 bases short and J 3 bases short, with 9 bases between. Germline assignment: CDR1 LGHNA and CDR2 YSLEER. The CDR3 loop reads CASSQDLGFYEQYF. As DNA, the CDR3 is TGCGCCAGCAGCCAAGATCTCGGGTTCTACGAGCAGTACTTC.

This clonotype was counted at least ten times. This chain links TRBV24-1 with TRBJ1-5; D is unclear. Deletions cut 0 bases from V and 0 bases from J, with 11 bases between. The germline V gene has CDR1 KGHDR and CDR2 SFDVKD. This CDR3 region has 17 residues. The CDR3 region is CATSDLIGGDSNQPQHF. In nucleotides, the CDR3 is TGTGCCACCAGTGATTTGATTGGCGGCGATAGCAATCAGCCCCAGCATTTT.

This clonotype was seen only a few times. The chain employs TRBV6-5 and TRBJ2-6; TRBD1 matches 7 bases. V lost 3 bases and J lost 4; bases outside the gene matches: 3. Germline V gene sequence: CDR1 MNHEY, CDR2 SVGAGI. The CDR3 is 15 amino acids. The DNA of the CDR3 is TGTGCCAGCAGTTATGACAGGGCCGGGGCCAACGTCCTGACTTTC. Its protein product is CASSYDRAGANVLTF.

This clonotype was detected a few times. Being one base from a much bigger clone, this may be a read error. The chain joins TRBV7-2 to TRBJ2-5, with D possibly TRBD2 on 6 matching bases. CDR1 SGHTA and CDR2 FQGNSA come from the germline V gene. The CDR3 contains 12 residues. CDR3 protein: CASRLAVETQYF. Here the CDR3 DNA reads TGTGCCAGCAGGTTAGCGGTGGAGACCCAGTACTTC.

The J gene is TRBJ2-2, the V gene TRBV4-3; D call uncertain. V lost 0 bases to trimming and J lost 8 bases, with 7 bases between them. The CDR3 is 13 amino acids. The germline CDR1 and CDR2 sequences are LGHNA and YSLEER. CDR3 nucleotides: TGCGCCAGCAGCCAAGAGAGTAGAGGGGAGCTGTTTTTT. It yields the protein CASSQESRGELFF.

The sample holds one count of this clonotype. Since the CDR3 does not end with the conserved phenylalanine or tryptophan, this likely comes from a read error. The chain recombines TRBV28 with TRBJ1-5; D is undetermined. Deletions cut 10 bases from V and 3 bases from J, with 16 bases between. This CDR3 has 14 amino acids. Looked up from germline, CDR1 is MDHEN and CDR2 is SYDVKM. The CDR3: CATGIGGSNQPQHL. The CDR3 bases are TGTGCCACCGGAATAGGTGGGTCCAATCAGCCCCAGCATCTT.

In its sample, this clonotype was seen many times. V is TRBV7-9 and J is TRBJ1-4; D unclear. V lost 4 bases, J lost 8 bases, and 14 bases lay in between. The CDR3 sequence is 14 residues long. CDR1 and CDR2 from the germline V gene are SEHNR and FQNEAQ (reference sequence). The CDR3 DNA reads as TGTGCCAGCAGCTATGGAGGCGGGGAAGAAAAACTGTTTTTT. Encoded protein: CASSYGGGEEKLFF.

This clonotype was seen at least ten times. The J gene is TRBJ1-2, the V gene TRBV5-6; 7 bases agree with TRBD1. V lost 2 bases and J lost 7; bases outside the gene matches: 8. The CDR3 totals 14 residues. From germline, CDR1 is SGHDT and CDR2 YYEEEE. The DNA for the CDR3 is TGTGCCAGCAGCTTAGGACAGGCCCGCAGTGGCTACACCTTC. It yields the protein CASSLGQARSGYTF.

The genes are TRBV6-5 and TRBJ1-1; a weak D match, TRBD1 (5 bases). V dropped 0 bases and J dropped 6 bases, with 14 bases sitting between them. This CDR3 is built from 15 residues. Germline-derived CDR1 and CDR2 are MNHEY and SVGAGI. The CDR3 protein is CASSYSYQGYAEAFF. As DNA, the CDR3 is TGTGCCAGCAGTTACTCGTACCAGGGATACGCTGAAGCTTTCTTT.

This clonotype appeared many times. The rearrangement uses TRBV6-1 and TRBJ2-2; D might be TRBD1 (5 bases). The germline V gene encodes CDR1 MNHNS and CDR2 SASEGT. The V gene lost 6 bases and the J gene lost 4 bases, with 15 bases spanning the gap. CDR3 length: 15 residues. CDR3 loop: CASRLRQGGTGELFF. For the CDR3, the DNA is TGTGCCAGCAGACTGAGGCAGGGCGGCACCGGGGAGCTGTTTTTT.

In its sample, this clonotype was seen many times. The V and J genes are TRBV20-1 and TRBJ2-3; TRBD2 matches at 15 bases. This CDR3 contains 18 residues. CDR1 and CDR2 (germline): DFQATT, SNEGSKA (reference sequence). Trimming cost V 0 bases and J 3 bases; bases outside gene matches: 7. This chain's CDR3 is CSARDSGLAGGLTDTQYF. The CDR3 nucleotides read TGCAGTGCTAGAGATAGCGGACTAGCGGGGGGGCTGACAGATACGCAGTATTTT.

This clonotype was recorded many times. This rearrangement joins TRBV6-1 to TRBJ1-5; D perhaps matches TRBD1 (6 bases). CDR3 length: 15 residues. Germline values: CDR1 MNHNS, CDR2 SASEGT. Deletions cut 5 bases from V and 2 bases from J, with 13 bases between. CDR3 in amino acids: CASSFRDTRNQPQHF. The DNA for the CDR3 is TGTGCCAGCAGTTTCCGGGACACCCGCAATCAGCCCCAGCATTTT.

In its sample, this clonotype was seen many times. J is TRBJ1-5 and V is TRBV18, with D possibly being TRBD1 (5 bases). CDR1 is KGHSH and CDR2 is LQKENI in the germline V gene. The V and J ends lost 2 bases and 0 bases respectively, with 14 bases between them. The CDR3 contains 17 residues. The CDR3 loop is CASSPRGQTASNQPQHF. The CDR3 DNA sequence: TGTGCCAGCTCACCAAGGGGCCAGACCGCTAGCAATCAGCCCCAGCATTTT.

This clonotype appeared a few times. V usage is TRBV12-3 or TRBV12-4 and J usage is TRBJ1-2; 7 nucleotides line up with TRBD1. The trim removed 4 bases at V and 4 bases at J, leaving 9 bases unmatched. This CDR3 contains 15 residues. CDR3 sequence (DNA): TGTGCCAGCAGTTATTCGGGACAGCTGATCTATGGCTACACCTTC. It is translated as CASSYSGQLIYGYTF.

This chain links TRBV9 with TRBJ1-3; 10 positions agree with TRBD1. V shed 6 bases and J 3 bases; nucleotides not matched to a gene: 6. This CDR3 has 15 residues. Germline CDR1 is SGDLS and CDR2 is YYNGEE. The chain's CDR3 is CASTWGTGDGNTIYF. The CDR3 nucleotides are TGTGCCAGCACCTGGGGGACAGGGGATGGAAACACCATATATTTT.

This clonotype was found many times. The rearrangement joins TRBV20-1 to TRBJ2-3, with 12 bases matching TRBD2. This CDR3 comprises 17 residues. With 6 bases clipped from V and 3 bases from J, the junction kept 13 bases outside the gene matches. CDR1 and CDR2 (germline): DFQATT, SNEGSKA (reference sequence). The CDR3 reads CSASWASGGVQTDTQYF. The CDR3 bases are TGCAGTGCCTCTTGGGCTAGCGGGGGGGTTCAGACAGATACGCAGTATTTT.

This clonotype occurred once. V is TRBV7-2 and J is TRBJ2-5; the D gene is possibly TRBD1 (6 bases). Looked up from germline, CDR1 is SGHTA and CDR2 is FQGNSA. The ends were cut back, 1 base at V and 2 bases at J, with 14 bases in the middle. This CDR3 has 16 residues. CDR3 DNA: TGTGCCAGCAGCTTAGATATTACCAGGGGTCAAGAGACCCAGTACTTC. It encodes CASSLDITRGQETQYF.

This clonotype was recorded a few times. The chain uses TRBV18 and TRBJ2-3; 11 positions agree with TRBD2. The J segment lost 0 bases and the V segment lost 3 bases, leaving 5 bases of the junction unmatched. Per germline, CDR1 KGHSH and CDR2 LQKENI. The CDR3 extends over 17 amino acids. The CDR3 spells CASSPLAGGTSTDTQYF. Written as DNA, the CDR3 is TGTGCCAGCTCACCTCTAGCGGGGGGAACTAGCACAGATACGCAGTATTTT.

This clonotype occurred many times. V usage is TRBV30 and J usage is TRBJ2-2; 9 nucleotides agree with TRBD1. The germline V gene encodes CDR1 GTSNPN and CDR2 SVGIG (reference sequence). The J segment lost 1 base and the V segment lost 4 bases, leaving 4 bases of the junction unmatched. The CDR3 is 15 residues long. The CDR3 nucleotides are TGTGCCTGGAACAGGGGACAGGGGAACACCGGGGAGCTGTTTTTT. Translation: CAWNRGQGNTGELFF. The full variable domain, completed using reference TRBV30 and TRBJ2-2, is SQTIHQWPATLVQPVGSPLSLECTVEGTSNPNLYWYRQAAGRGLQLLFYSVGIGQISSEVPQNLSASRPQDRQFILSSKKLLLSDSGFYLCAWNRGQGNTGELFFGEGSRLTVL.

This clonotype has at least ten counts. The gene calls are TRBV28 and TRBJ2-5; TRBD1 agrees at 9 bases. The CDR3 is 14 amino acids. Germline CDR1 reads MDHEN; CDR2 reads SYDVKM. V lost 6 bases, J lost 5 bases, and 7 bases stayed unmatched. In DNA form, the CDR3 reads TGTGCCAGCAGCCAAGGACAGGGGAGGGAGACCCAGTACTTC. It codes for CASSQGQGRETQYF.

The V and J genes are TRBV5-1 and TRBJ2-7; TRBD2 might be the D (7 bases). The CDR3 is 16 residues long. The germline gives CDR1 SGHRS, CDR2 YFSETQ. V lost 0 bases and J lost 0, with 13 bases in between. For the CDR3, the DNA is TGCGCCAGCAGCTTGGCCGGGGGCGGGGGCTCCTACGAGCAGTACTTC. Amino acids: CASSLAGGGGSYEQYF.

This clonotype was counted at least ten times. This chain uses TRBV2 with TRBJ2-5, with D perhaps matching TRBD2 (6 bases). Germline CDR1 and CDR2: SNHLY and FYNNEI. The CDR3 has 14 amino acids. The ends were cut back, 2 bases at V and 2 bases at J, with 9 bases in the middle. CDR3 loop: CASSEFGTQETQYF. CDR3 bases: TGTGCCAGCAGTGAATTTGGGACTCAAGAGACCCAGTACTTC. Combining the CDR3 with reference TRBV2 and TRBJ2-5 gives the whole variable domain EPEVTQTPSHQVTQMGQEVILRCVPISNHLYFYWYRQILGQKVEFLVSFYNNEISEKSEIFDDQFSVERPDGSNFTLKIRSTKLEDSAMYFCASSEFGTQETQYFGPGTRLLVL.

This clonotype was picked up many times. The V gene is TRBV2, the J gene TRBJ1-2; D uncertain. CDR1 and CDR2 from the germline V gene are SNHLY and FYNNEI. The CDR3 covers 13 residues. V was cut by 1 base and J by 7 bases, with 10 bases left in between. CDR3 protein: CASSEETSSGYTF. CDR3 sequence (DNA): TGTGCCAGCAGTGAAGAGACCTCCTCTGGCTACACCTTC.